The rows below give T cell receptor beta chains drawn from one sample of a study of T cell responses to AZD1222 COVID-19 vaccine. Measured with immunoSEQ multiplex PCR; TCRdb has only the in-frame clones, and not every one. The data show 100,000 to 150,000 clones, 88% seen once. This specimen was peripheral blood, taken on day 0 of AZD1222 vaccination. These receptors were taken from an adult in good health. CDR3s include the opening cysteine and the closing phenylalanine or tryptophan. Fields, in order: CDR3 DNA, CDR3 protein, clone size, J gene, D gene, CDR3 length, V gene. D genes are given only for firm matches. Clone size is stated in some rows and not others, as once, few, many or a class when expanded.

cdr3_nt: TGTGCCAGCAGTTTACGGGACAGGGGCCCTCAAAATCAGCCCCAGCATTTT
cdr3_aa: CASSLRDRGPQNQPQHF
clone_size: .
j_call: TRBJ1-5
d_call: TRBD1
cdr3_length: 17
v_call: TRBV28

cdr3_nt: TGTGCCAGCAGCGAGAGCGGGAGGGGTTACAATGAGCAGTTCTTC
cdr3_aa: CASSESGRGYNEQFF
clone_size: .
j_call: TRBJ2-1
d_call: TRBD2
cdr3_length: 15
v_call: TRBV9

cdr3_nt: TGCGCCAGCCAAATAGCGGGAGTTGGTGAGCAGTTCTTC
cdr3_aa: CASQIAGVGEQFF
clone_size: .
j_call: TRBJ2-1
d_call: TRBD2
cdr3_length: 13
v_call: TRBV5-1

cdr3_nt: TGTGCCATCAGTGAGCGCACTATTGACAGGGCAACTAATGAAAAACTGTTTTTT
cdr3_aa: CAISERTIDRATNEKLFF
clone_size: .
j_call: TRBJ1-4
d_call: TRBD1
cdr3_length: 18
v_call: TRBV10-3

cdr3_nt: TGTGCCAGCAGCTTTTCCGGGACCCCCATGAGCAAGCAGTTCTTC
cdr3_aa: CASSFSGTPMSKQFF
clone_size: .
j_call: TRBJ2-1
d_call: .
cdr3_length: 15
v_call: TRBV7-3

cdr3_nt: TGTGCCAGTAGGGGGGACAGGCGCTTCTATGGCTACACCTTC
cdr3_aa: CASRGDRRFYGYTF
clone_size: .
j_call: TRBJ1-2
d_call: TRBD1
cdr3_length: 14
v_call: TRBV19

cdr3_nt: TGCGCCAGCAGCCAAGGGGGCGTGGGCACAGATACGCAGTATTTT
cdr3_aa: CASSQGGVGTDTQYF
clone_size: .
j_call: TRBJ2-3
d_call: .
cdr3_length: 15
v_call: TRBV4-3

cdr3_nt: TGTGCCAGCAGCTTTAGCGGTGGCACAGATACGCAGTATTTT
cdr3_aa: CASSFSGGTDTQYF
clone_size: .
j_call: TRBJ2-3
d_call: .
cdr3_length: 14
v_call: TRBV5-4

cdr3_nt: TGTGCCATCAGTGAAAAAGACCAAGAGACCCAGTACTTC
cdr3_aa: CAISEKDQETQYF
clone_size: .
j_call: TRBJ2-5
d_call: .
cdr3_length: 13
v_call: TRBV10-3

cdr3_nt: TGTGCCAGCTCCCCCTCTAGCGGGACCTCAGATACGCAGTATTTT
cdr3_aa: CASSPSSGTSDTQYF
clone_size: .
j_call: TRBJ2-3
d_call: TRBD2
cdr3_length: 15
v_call: TRBV18

cdr3_nt: TGTGCCTGGAGCCCCGGGAGGAGGTTAGCGGCGAACACCGGGGAGCTGTTTTTT
cdr3_aa: CAWSPGRRLAANTGELFF
clone_size: .
j_call: TRBJ2-2
d_call: TRBD2
cdr3_length: 18
v_call: TRBV30

cdr3_nt: TGTGCCAGCAGTTTATCGTCAGGAACTGGAAACACCATATATTTT
cdr3_aa: CASSLSSGTGNTIYF
clone_size: .
j_call: TRBJ1-3
d_call: .
cdr3_length: 15
v_call: TRBV27

cdr3_nt: TGTGCCAGTAGTATCTGGGACAGGGGAAACACCATATATTTT
cdr3_aa: CASSIWDRGNTIYF
clone_size: few
j_call: TRBJ1-3
d_call: TRBD1
cdr3_length: 14
v_call: TRBV19

cdr3_nt: TGTGCCAGCAGCATTTGGACAGGGGGAAATGAAAAACTGTTTTTT
cdr3_aa: CASSIWTGGNEKLFF
clone_size: .
j_call: TRBJ1-4
d_call: TRBD1
cdr3_length: 15
v_call: TRBV7-8

cdr3_nt: TGTGCCAGCTCACCAGCGTACACCGGGGAGCTGTTTTTT
cdr3_aa: CASSPAYTGELFF
clone_size: .
j_call: TRBJ2-2
d_call: .
cdr3_length: 13
v_call: TRBV18

cdr3_nt: TGTGCCAGCAGCTTAGGTGGGACAGGCGGCACTGAAGCTTTCTTT
cdr3_aa: CASSLGGTGGTEAFF
clone_size: once
j_call: TRBJ1-1
d_call: TRBD1
cdr3_length: 15
v_call: TRBV11-3

cdr3_nt: TGTGCCAGCAGTGGGGGGGAACAAGAGACCCAGTACTTC
cdr3_aa: CASSGGEQETQYF
clone_size: .
j_call: TRBJ2-5
d_call: TRBD2
cdr3_length: 13
v_call: TRBV6-2/TRBV6-3

cdr3_nt: TGTGCCAGTAGTATAGGGGGGGGTAACCGTCAGCCCCAGCATTTT
cdr3_aa: CASSIGGGNRQPQHF
clone_size: .
j_call: TRBJ1-5
d_call: .
cdr3_length: 15
v_call: TRBV19

cdr3_nt: TGTGCCAGCAGCTTAGAGATCACCGGGGAGCTGTTTTTT
cdr3_aa: CASSLEITGELFF
clone_size: .
j_call: TRBJ2-2
d_call: .
cdr3_length: 13
v_call: TRBV7-8

cdr3_nt: TGTGCCAGTGGGCCGGGGACCAGAGCTTTCTTT
cdr3_aa: CASGPGTRAFF
clone_size: .
j_call: TRBJ1-1
d_call: .
cdr3_length: 11
v_call: TRBV2

cdr3_nt: TGTGCCAGCAGGCAACCGATGGGGAATAATTCACCCCTCCACTTT
cdr3_aa: CASRQPMGNNSPLHF
clone_size: once
j_call: TRBJ1-6
d_call: .
cdr3_length: 15
v_call: TRBV7-2

cdr3_nt: TGTGCCAGCAGCCAAGACAGCTCTGGAAACACCATATATTTT
cdr3_aa: CASSQDSSGNTIYF
clone_size: .
j_call: TRBJ1-3
d_call: .
cdr3_length: 14
v_call: TRBV11-3

cdr3_nt: TGTGCCAGCAGCCAAGATAGAGGACAGCCGGGGGCTGAAGCTTTCTTT
cdr3_aa: CASSQDRGQPGAEAFF
clone_size: .
j_call: TRBJ1-1
d_call: .
cdr3_length: 16
v_call: TRBV4-2

cdr3_nt: TGTGCCAGCAGTTTAGGCGGGGGCGAGAAGTTTGGCTATGGCTACACCTTC
cdr3_aa: CASSLGGGEKFGYGYTF
clone_size: .
j_call: TRBJ1-2
d_call: .
cdr3_length: 17
v_call: TRBV27

cdr3_nt: TGTGCCAGTAGCAAAGGGACAGTAGGAGCCGCGGCTTTCTTT
cdr3_aa: CASSKGTVGAAAFF
clone_size: .
j_call: TRBJ1-1
d_call: TRBD1
cdr3_length: 14
v_call: TRBV19

cdr3_nt: TGTGCCAGCAGCTTGACGGACAGGGCTTGGTACGAGCAGTACTTC
cdr3_aa: CASSLTDRAWYEQYF
clone_size: few
j_call: TRBJ2-7
d_call: TRBD1
cdr3_length: 15
v_call: TRBV5-8

cdr3_nt: TGTGCCAGCAGTTACTCCGGGACAGGGACGAATTCACCCCTCCACTTT
cdr3_aa: CASSYSGTGTNSPLHF
clone_size: .
j_call: TRBJ1-6
d_call: TRBD1
cdr3_length: 16
v_call: TRBV28

cdr3_nt: TGTGCCAGCAGGAACCGGACAGGGCGAGGGGCTTTCTTT
cdr3_aa: CASRNRTGRGAFF
clone_size: .
j_call: TRBJ1-1
d_call: TRBD1
cdr3_length: 13
v_call: TRBV7-3

cdr3_nt: TGTGCCAGCAGCCGTCTGGCGGGGGGGCTGGAGACCCAGTACTTC
cdr3_aa: CASSRLAGGLETQYF
clone_size: .
j_call: TRBJ2-5
d_call: TRBD2
cdr3_length: 15
v_call: TRBV4-2

cdr3_nt: TGTGCCAGCAGACCTGGGACAGCAAATAACTATGGCTACACCTTC
cdr3_aa: CASRPGTANNYGYTF
clone_size: once
j_call: TRBJ1-2
d_call: TRBD1
cdr3_length: 15
v_call: TRBV2

cdr3_nt: TGTGCCTGGAGGGCGTCCGGGGAGACCCAGTACTTC
cdr3_aa: CAWRASGETQYF
clone_size: .
j_call: TRBJ2-5
d_call: .
cdr3_length: 12
v_call: TRBV30

cdr3_nt: TGTGCCAGCTCACCAAATATGGAGCAGTACTTC
cdr3_aa: CASSPNMEQYF
clone_size: .
j_call: TRBJ2-7
d_call: .
cdr3_length: 11
v_call: TRBV18

cdr3_nt: TGTGCCAGTAGTAAGCGGGCCAACTCCTACAATGAGCAGTTCTTC
cdr3_aa: CASSKRANSYNEQFF
clone_size: .
j_call: TRBJ2-1
d_call: .
cdr3_length: 15
v_call: TRBV19

cdr3_nt: TGTGCCACCACGGGACAGGGTTTATCAGAGACCCAGTACTTC
cdr3_aa: CATTGQGLSETQYF
clone_size: .
j_call: TRBJ2-5
d_call: TRBD1
cdr3_length: 14
v_call: TRBV28

cdr3_nt: TGTGCCTGGAGTTGGACCCAAGAGACCCAGTACTTC
cdr3_aa: CAWSWTQETQYF
clone_size: .
j_call: TRBJ2-5
d_call: .
cdr3_length: 12
v_call: TRBV30

cdr3_nt: TGCGCCAGCAGTTTGGGAACCTCCTCTGGGGCCAACGTCCTGACTTTC
cdr3_aa: CASSLGTSSGANVLTF
clone_size: .
j_call: TRBJ2-6
d_call: .
cdr3_length: 16
v_call: TRBV5-1

cdr3_nt: TGTGCCTGGAGTGTACGATGGGGGGCTGGACAGCCCCAGCATTTT
cdr3_aa: CAWSVRWGAGQPQHF
clone_size: .
j_call: TRBJ1-5
d_call: .
cdr3_length: 15
v_call: TRBV30